The 27 T cell receptor beta chains presented below share a single source sample, sequenced in a study of T cell responses to AZD1222 COVID-19 vaccine. TCRdb keeps only in-frame clones here, not all; method: immunoSEQ multiplex PCR. The table records 55,000 to 80,000 clones, roughly three quarters of them present only once. Sample: peripheral blood, taken on day 0 of AZD1222 vaccination. All receptors come from an adult in good health.

The chain employs TRBV7-2 and TRBJ2-5; D gene ambiguous. The V end lost 5 bases, the J end lost 5 bases, and 15 bases lay between the germline ends. CDR1 and CDR2 from the germline V gene are SGHTA and FQGNSA. This CDR3 region has 14 residues. The CDR3 DNA is TGTGCCAGCAGCGCGCTCTCGGTGGGGGAGACCCAGTACTTC. Protein: CASSALSVGETQYF. Variable domain in full (rest from reference TRBV7-2 and TRBJ2-5): GAGVSQSPSNKVTEKGKDVELRCDPISGHTALYWYRQSLGQGLEFLIYFQGNSAPDKSGLPSDRFSAERTGGSVSTLTIQRTQQEDSAVYLCASSALSVGETQYFGPGTRLLVL.

The rearrangement links TRBV6-5 to TRBJ2-7; no definite D call. The germline gives CDR1 MNHEY, CDR2 SVGAGI. V was cut by 2 bases and J by 2 bases, with 7 bases left in between. The CDR3 totals 13 residues. CDR3 sequence (DNA): TGTGCCAGCAGTTACAGGCTAGCCTACGAGCAGTACTTC. Its protein is CASSYRLAYEQYF.

The chain employs TRBV10-2 and TRBJ2-2; D is ambiguous. The V end lost 3 bases, the J end lost 0 bases, and 8 bases lay between the germline ends. CDR3 length equals 15 residues. Germline V lookup: CDR1 WSHSY, CDR2 SAAADI. The CDR3 reads CASSERMTNTGELFF. The DNA of the CDR3 is TGCGCCAGCAGTGAAAGAATGACGAACACCGGGGAGCTGTTTTTT.

The gene calls are TRBV2 and TRBJ2-5; D gene uncertain. The CDR3 runs to 14 residues. Germline V gene data show CDR1 as SNHLY and CDR2 as FYNNEI. Trimming took 8 bases from V and 3 from J, leaving 16 bases between them. The chain's CDR3 is CASSSVEWEETQYF. The DNA of the CDR3 is TGTGCCAGCTCGTCGGTCGAGTGGGAAGAGACCCAGTACTTC.

This clone occurred a few times. This chain joins TRBV7-2 and TRBJ2-3; no firm D call. The CDR3 extends over 14 amino acids. Trimming shortened V by 3 bases and J by 5 bases, and 12 bases separated the two germline ends. Germline values: CDR1 SGHTA, CDR2 FQGNSA. The CDR3: CASSFRRSQDTQYF. The DNA for the CDR3 is TGTGCCAGCAGCTTCCGCAGGTCCCAAGATACGCAGTATTTT.

This clone was counted a single time. This rearrangement joins TRBV3-1 (or the pseudogene TRBV3-2) to TRBJ2-7, with 8 bases fitting TRBD2. Germline V gene data show CDR1 as LGHDT and CDR2 as YNNKEL (reference sequence). This CDR3 has 15 amino acids. Trimming removed 0 bases from V and 7 bases from J; junction bases left unmatched: 8. This CDR3 reads CASSQDTSGAGEQYF. For the CDR3, the DNA is TGTGCCAGCAGCCAAGATACTAGCGGTGCGGGGGAGCAGTACTTC.

The chain joins TRBV12-3 or TRBV12-4 to TRBJ2-5, with D unclear. CDR3 length: 13 residues. V dropped 5 bases and J dropped 4 bases, with 11 bases sitting between them. This CDR3 is CASSASWGETQYF. The CDR3 bases are TGTGCCAGCAGTGCATCCTGGGGAGAGACCCAGTACTTC.

The chain has TRBV6-5 and TRBJ1-5, with 8 bases fitting TRBD1. This CDR3 region has 15 residues. Losses at the gene ends were 6 bases for V and 0 bases for J; bases not matched to a gene: 4. The germline V gene has CDR1 MNHEY and CDR2 SVGAGI. CDR3 protein: CASSLTGVSNQPQHF. In DNA, the CDR3 is TGTGCCAGCAGCCTGACAGGGGTTAGCAATCAGCCCCAGCATTTT.

In regard to this clone: A junction boundary mismatches the germline segment, possibly from a read error. The CDR3 DNA follows: TGCAGCGTTGAAGATTCCCGGGTGGTCTTT. Residues: CSVEDSRVVF. This chain connects TRBV29-1 to TRBJ1-1; D gene ambiguous. The CDR3 extends over 10 amino acids. CDR1 and CDR2 (germline): SQVTM, ANQGSEA.

The genes are TRBV18 and TRBJ2-3; D is uncertain. Germline CDR1 KGHSH, CDR2 LQKENI. Trimming removed 1 base at V and 1 base at J, with 6 bases between. The CDR3 has 14 amino acids. The CDR3 bases are TGTGCCAGCTCACCACTTTCCGGCACAGATACGCAGTATTTT. Translated: CASSPLSGTDTQYF.

The chain couples TRBV11-2 to TRBJ2-7, with 7 bases lining up with TRBD1. Germline values: CDR1 SGHAT, CDR2 FQNNGV. The CDR3 is 12 amino acids. V was pared by 1 base and J by 6 bases, with 0 bases of the junction left unmatched. CDR3 coding DNA: TGTGCCAGCAGCTTAGGGGACAGCGAGCAGTACTTC. It specifies CASSLGDSEQYF.

The CDR3 protein is CASSEVGADGETQYF. The CDR3 nucleotides are TGTGCCAGCAGTGAAGTAGGGGCGGATGGGGAGACCCAGTACTTC. V is TRBV6-1 and J is TRBJ2-5; weak D call: TRBD1 (5 bases). The CDR3 extends over 15 amino acids. With 1 base removed from V and 5 bases from J, the gap between germline ends came to 14 bases. The germline V gene has CDR1 MNHNS and CDR2 SASEGT.

The chain carries TRBV30 and TRBJ2-7, with TRBD1 identical over 9 bases. The CDR3 consists of 14 residues. Germline CDR1 GTSNPN, CDR2 SVGIG (reference sequence). J gave up 4 bases and V 0 bases, and 4 bases lay outside the gene matches. CDR3 sequence: CAWSVGTGRYEQYF. DNA for the CDR3: TGTGCCTGGAGTGTAGGGACAGGGAGGTACGAGCAGTACTTC.

This clone was counted only a few times. V gene TRBV7-2 combines with J gene TRBJ2-7, with 8 nucleotides matching TRBD1. Per germline, CDR1 SGHTA and CDR2 FQGNSA. The length of the CDR3 is 14 residues. With V trimmed by 5 bases and J by 5 bases, 8 bases remained unmatched. The CDR3 sequence is CASSLRQGYHEQYF. CDR3 in DNA: TGTGCCAGCAGCCTTAGACAGGGGTACCACGAGCAGTACTTC.

The chain joins TRBV12-3 or TRBV12-4 to TRBJ1-1; D may be TRBD1 (6 bases). V lost 8 bases and J lost 11, with 18 bases in between. This CDR3 is 12 amino acids long. The CDR3 bases are TGTGCCAGCGCTTCTCCAGGGGCGAGGGCTTTCTTT. It is translated as CASASPGARAFF.

The chain carries TRBV5-4 and TRBJ2-7; D perhaps matches TRBD1 (6 bases). V lost 0 bases and J lost 0, with 10 bases in between. The length of the CDR3 is 15 residues. Germline V gene data show CDR1 as SGHNT and CDR2 as YYREEE (reference sequence). For the CDR3, the DNA is TGTGCCAGCAGCTTGGGTCCACAGGGCTCCTACGAGCAGTACTTC. Amino acid sequence: CASSLGPQGSYEQYF.

This clone was counted once. The chain couples TRBV25-1 to TRBJ1-6, with unresolved D. The ends were cut back, 0 bases at V and 13 bases at J, with 13 bases in the middle. The CDR3 is 14 amino acids. Germline CDR1 and CDR2: MGHDK and SYGVNS. CDR3 residues: CASSEYAAANPLHF. The CDR3 DNA sequence: TGTGCCAGCAGTGAATACGCGGCCGCGAATCCCCTCCACTTT.

CDR3 sequence (DNA): TGTGCCACCCGCCCCACAGCGGCAGAGGCAGATACGCAGTATTTT. Amino acid sequence: CATRPTAAEADTQYF. This chain joins TRBV15 and TRBJ2-3, with D perhaps TRBD2 (5 bases). In germline, CDR1 is LNHNV, CDR2 YYDKDF (reference sequence). The CDR3 length is 15 residues. V was cut by 8 bases and J by 4 bases, with 19 bases left in between.

The chain couples TRBV7-8 to TRBJ2-7, with D possibly TRBD1 on 6 matching bases. Germline V gene sequence: CDR1 SGHVS, CDR2 FQNEAQ. There are 14 residues in the CDR3. V was cut by 5 bases and J by 0 bases, with 11 bases left in between. The CDR3 DNA reads as TGTGCCAGCAGCCCGGACAGCAGCTCCTACGAGCAGTACTTC. This gives the protein CASSPDSSSYEQYF.

This clone was seen only a few times. This chain uses TRBV2 with TRBJ1-4, with TRBD1 identical over 8 bases. V lost 6 bases and J lost 5; bases outside the gene matches: 11. The CDR3 contains 16 residues. The germline gives CDR1 SNHLY, CDR2 FYNNEI. CDR3 nucleotides: TGTGCCAGCAGCGAGACTCTCGGACAGGGAAATGAAAAACTGTTTTTT. Amino acids: CASSETLGQGNEKLFF.

This chain uses TRBV4-3 with TRBJ2-7; 7 bases are a match to TRBD2. The CDR3 is 14 residues long. J was trimmed by 0 bases and V by 4 bases; bases with no gene match: 3. Germline CDR1 is LGHNA and CDR2 is YSLEER. The CDR3, as DNA: TGCGCCAGCAGCCCAAGGACTAGCTCCTACGAGCAGTACTTC. Protein: CASSPRTSSYEQYF.

The chain carries TRBV5-1 and TRBJ2-1; D is uncertain. Trimming removed 0 bases at V and 6 bases at J, with 7 bases between. The CDR3 extends over 13 amino acids. The germline V gene has CDR1 SGHRS and CDR2 YFSETQ. CDR3 sequence reads: CASSLEGSNEQFF. CDR3 DNA sequence: TGCGCCAGCAGCTTGGAGGGCTCCAATGAGCAGTTCTTC.

This rearrangement joins TRBV7-8 to TRBJ2-5; D is undetermined. CDR3 length: 13 residues. CDR1 and CDR2 (germline): SGHVS, FQNEAQ. V was trimmed by 5 bases and J by 2 bases, leaving 9 bases between them. This CDR3 reads CASSRDTQETQYF. CDR3 DNA sequence: TGTGCCAGCAGCCGAGACACTCAAGAGACCCAGTACTTC.

This clone was seen only a few times. The rearrangement joins TRBV4-3 to TRBJ2-7; possible D gene TRBD1, 5 bases. The CDR3 spans 15 residues. Trimming pared 0 bases from V and 3 bases from J, leaving 12 bases between. Per germline, CDR1 LGHNA and CDR2 YSLEER. CDR3 in DNA: TGCGCCAGCAGCCAAGACCCCACCCAGGGCTACGAGCAGTACTTC. It encodes CASSQDPTQGYEQYF.

The chain joins TRBV6-1 to TRBJ1-6; TRBD1 matches at 7 bases. CDR1 and CDR2 from the germline V gene are MNHNS and SASEGT. The ends lost 2 bases at V and 8 bases at J; junction bases unmatched: 0. The CDR3 has 13 residues. The CDR3 region has the DNA TGTGCCAGCAGTGAACAGGGGGATTCACCCCTCCACTTT. Amino acids: CASSEQGDSPLHF.

Worth noting for this clone: The sample has other DNA sequences that encode this CDR3 too. This chain uses TRBV5-1 with TRBJ1-1; tentatively, D is TRBD1 (5 bases). There are 13 residues in the CDR3. The germline V and J ends were trimmed by 0 bases and 6 bases, with 9 bases remaining between them. The germline CDR1 and CDR2 sequences are SGHRS and YFSETQ. DNA for the CDR3: TGCGCCAGCAGCTTGGAGGGGACCCCTGAAGCTTTCTTT. Its protein is CASSLEGTPEAFF. Complete variable domain (other parts from reference TRBV5-1 and TRBJ1-1): KAGVTQTPRYLIKTRGQQVTLSCSPISGHRSVSWYQQTPGQGLQFLFEYFSETQRNKGNFPGRFSGRQFSNSRSEMNVSTLELGDSALYLCASSLEGTPEAFFGQGTRLTVV.

V usage is TRBV11-2 and J usage is TRBJ2-7; 10 positions agree with TRBD1. The CDR3 has 15 amino acids. J lost 7 bases, V lost 4 bases, and 10 bases had no gene match. Germline values: CDR1 SGHAT, CDR2 FQNNGV. The CDR3 DNA reads as TGTGCCAGCAGCTCCGAGACAGGGGGCCGACTAGAGCAGTACTTC. It encodes CASSSETGGRLEQYF.